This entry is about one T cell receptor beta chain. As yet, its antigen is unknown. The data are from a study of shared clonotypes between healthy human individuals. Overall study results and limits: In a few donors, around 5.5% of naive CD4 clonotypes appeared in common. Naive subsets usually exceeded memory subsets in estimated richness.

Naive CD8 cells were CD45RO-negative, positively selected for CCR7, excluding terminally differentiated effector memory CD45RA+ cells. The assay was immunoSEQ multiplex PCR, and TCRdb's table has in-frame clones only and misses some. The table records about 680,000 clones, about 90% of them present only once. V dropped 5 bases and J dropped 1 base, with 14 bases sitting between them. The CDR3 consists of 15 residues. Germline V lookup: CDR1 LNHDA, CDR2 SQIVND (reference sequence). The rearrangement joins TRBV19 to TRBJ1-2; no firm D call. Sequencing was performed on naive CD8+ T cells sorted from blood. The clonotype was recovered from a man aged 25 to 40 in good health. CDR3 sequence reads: CASSHPTENNYGYTF. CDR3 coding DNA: TGTGCCAGTAGTCATCCGACTGAAAATAACTATGGCTACACCTTC.